The entry below gives a single T cell receptor (beta chain) sequence along with its context. Ten or more counts support this clonotype. Its target antigen remains unknown. Per-nucleotide qualities are absent, and no much larger clonotype sits a single base away. The data are from a study of CD8 T cells in ankylosing spondylitis (dated by TCRdb to the late 2010s). Concerning the study at large: The study profiled T cell receptor beta repertoires in healthy donors and ankylosing spondylitis patients to find disease-linked TCR variants. In total, the full study cohort was made up of nearly 110 healthy donors and 25 or so ankylosing spondylitis patients. Peripheral blood samples were taken, and synovial fluid was additionally collected from ankylosing spondylitis patients. What the work shows at the level of the full study, not this receptor alone: A CD8+ phenotype was shown by the disease-linked clones, which were found at relatively low frequencies in peripheral blood. According to the report, matched synovial fluid samples from ankylosing spondylitis patients were significantly enriched for the disease-linked clones. Some of the motif variants had been reported before in the synovial fluid and blood of reactive arthritis patients, a finding that suggests common disease-initiation mechanisms. A TCR beta motif made up of several highly homologous amino acid variants appeared to be characteristic of blood from ankylosing spondylitis patients.

Sequencing was carried out with an Illumina HiSeq 2500. TCR beta libraries were prepared by quantitative 5'-RACE with molecular barcodes. As for the original processing: A new computational method, built on a probabilistic model of VDJ rearrangement, was used to identify disease-linked TCR variants. Using fastp trimming at Q25 and MiXCR clonotype assembly, TCRdb reanalyzed the public sequencing data and kept in-frame beta chains. Merged by CDR3 protein, the rows form single entries marked with the most common genes and DNA. These V and J calls rely on TCRdb rather than the paper's analysis. The sample yields more than 500,000 distinct CDR3 sequences; roughly 5% were counted once. In total, the top ten clones hold roughly 3.2% of the sample. V loses 1 base, J loses 5 bases, and the germline ends lie 13 bases apart. From cysteine to phenylalanine, the CDR3 is 15 amino acids long. The read is trimmed to its CDR3 DNA, 45 bases read in frame from base 1. CDR1 and CDR2 are drawn from the germline V gene: SGHRS, YFSETQ.

This clonotype originated in a male donor with ankylosing spondylitis. Input material: blood, either unsorted or a sorted T cell fraction (not recorded which). The chain links TRBV5-1 with TRBJ2-1; a weak D assignment points to TRBD1 (6 bases agree). The CDR3 protein sequence reads: CASSLRGGQNNEQFF. The bases read TGCGCCAGCAGCTTGAGGGGCGGACAGAACAATGAGCAGTTCTTC. The CDR3 plus the reference TRBV5-1 and TRBJ2-1 genes for the other parts give the full variable domain: KAGVTQTPRYLIKTRGQQVTLSCSPISGHRSVSWYQQTPGQGLQFLFEYFSETQRNKGNFPGRFSGRQFSNSRSEMNVSTLELGDSALYLCASSLRGGQNNEQFFGPGTRLTVL.